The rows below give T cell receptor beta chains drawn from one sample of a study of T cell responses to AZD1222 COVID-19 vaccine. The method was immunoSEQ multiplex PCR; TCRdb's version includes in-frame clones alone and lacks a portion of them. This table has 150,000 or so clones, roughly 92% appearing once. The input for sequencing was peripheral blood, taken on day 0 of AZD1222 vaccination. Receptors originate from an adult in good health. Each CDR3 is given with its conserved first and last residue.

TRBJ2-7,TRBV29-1,CSATGANSYEQYF
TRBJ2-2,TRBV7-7,CASSLAGLGTATGELFF
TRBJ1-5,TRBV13,CASSLGASNQPQHF
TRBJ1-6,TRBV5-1,CASSPGGTENSPLHF
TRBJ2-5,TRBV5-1,CASSLAGASGSETQYF
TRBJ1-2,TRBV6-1,CASSEAPPRGINYGYTF
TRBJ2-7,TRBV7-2,CASSSGTSGSFSYEQYF
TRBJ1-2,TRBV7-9,CASSHEQGSSGYTF
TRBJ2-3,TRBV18,CASSSGPSTDTQYF
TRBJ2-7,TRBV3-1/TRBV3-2,CASRRGRGHEQYF
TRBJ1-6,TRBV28,CASSLGGLSSYNSPLHF
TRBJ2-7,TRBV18,CASSPGTGGSDEQYF
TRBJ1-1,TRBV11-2,CASSFHQGSTEAFF
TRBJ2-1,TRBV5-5,CASSFDGGYNEQFF
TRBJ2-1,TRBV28,CASRNRDRELAVQFF
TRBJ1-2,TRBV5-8,CASSLTGLGTTRRGYTF
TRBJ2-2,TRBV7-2,CASSYVSGNTGELFF
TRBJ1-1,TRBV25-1,CASSRSPGTGNTEAFF
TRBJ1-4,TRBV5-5,CASSLTGLGEKLFF
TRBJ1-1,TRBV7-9,CASSFIPRQRNTEAFF
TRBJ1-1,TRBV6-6,CASSSHKDSWNTEAFF
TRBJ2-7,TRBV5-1,CASSLAGGPPYEQYF
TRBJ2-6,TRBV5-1,CASSFGAGANVLTF
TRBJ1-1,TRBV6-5,CASRENTEAFF
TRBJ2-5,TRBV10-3,CAISEGQPHRETQYF
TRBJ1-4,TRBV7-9,CASSFPNRGSTNEKLFF
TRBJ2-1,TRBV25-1,CASSESRGGDRTNEQFF
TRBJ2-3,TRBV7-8,CASSFSVDREGSTDTQYF
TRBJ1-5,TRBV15,CATSRERAGQFNQPQHF
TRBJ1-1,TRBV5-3,CARSLDSIPNTEAFF
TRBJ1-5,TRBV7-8,CASRVDGGNQPQHF
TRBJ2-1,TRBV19,CASSGGTGLDEQFF
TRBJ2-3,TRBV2,CASSVGSVAGGSTDTQYF
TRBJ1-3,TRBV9,CASSEPGGPSSGNTIYF
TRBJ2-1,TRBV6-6,CASRMAGEWDQFF
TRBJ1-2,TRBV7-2,CASSLGGTGANYGYTF
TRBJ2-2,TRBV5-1,CASSLYFQGTTGELFF
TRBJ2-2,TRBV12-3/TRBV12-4,CASRRDTGELFF
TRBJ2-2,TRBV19,CASSLRQGGREELFF
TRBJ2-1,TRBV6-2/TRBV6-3,CASSYMRGRSSYNEQFF
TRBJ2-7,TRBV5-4,CASSSKREGGYEQYF
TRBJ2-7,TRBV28,CASSQQGAYEQYF
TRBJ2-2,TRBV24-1,CATSDLIGGRTGELFF
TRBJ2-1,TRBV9,CASSVGTNNEQFF
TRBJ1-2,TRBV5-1,CASSLWGTGGVNYGYTF